The 21 T cell receptor beta chains given below trace back to one sample, sequenced in a study of CD8 T cells in ankylosing spondylitis. MiXCR, applied by TCRdb to the 5' RACE reads, yields one record per CDR3 protein. Of 200,000 to 250,000 distinct CDR3 sequences in the sample, around 24% were seen once. The specimen was blood, either unsorted or a sorted T cell fraction (not recorded which). These receptors were taken from a male donor with ankylosing spondylitis or in good health (not recorded which).

This clonotype showed up many times. The chain couples TRBV12-3 or TRBV12-4 to TRBJ1-2; no clear D gene. This CDR3 contains 12 residues. V lost 5 bases and J 8 bases, leaving 12 bases between the germline ends. CDR3 in amino acids: CASSPDAPGYTF. The CDR3, as DNA: TGTGCCAGCAGTCCAGACGCTCCGGGCTACACCTTC.

The chain carries TRBV12-3 or TRBV12-4 and TRBJ2-7, with D perhaps TRBD1 (6 bases). Trimming left V 3 bases short and J 8 bases short, with 11 bases between. The CDR3 consists of 12 residues. The CDR3: CASSFQDSQQYF. The DNA of the CDR3 is TGTGCCAGCAGTTTCCAGGACAGCCAGCAGTACTTC.

At least ten counts were recorded for this clonotype. The rearrangement joins TRBV12-3 or TRBV12-4 to TRBJ1-5; maybe TRBD1 (6 bases). This CDR3 is built from 12 residues. Trimming cost V 4 bases and J 10 bases, with 11 bases left between them. Here the CDR3 DNA reads TGTGCCAGCAGTTCATCGACAGGACCCCAGCATTTT. Protein sequence: CASSSSTGPQHF.

The chain combines TRBV12-3 or TRBV12-4 with TRBJ2-7; the D gene is possibly TRBD1 (5 bases). Trimming stripped 4 bases from V and 2 bases from J, with 15 bases between. This CDR3 is built from 15 residues. CDR3 DNA sequence: TGTGCCAGCAGTTCTACAGGAAATCTAGCCTACGAGCAGTACTTC. Its protein product is CASSSTGNLAYEQYF.

This clonotype was counted ten times or more. The V and J genes are TRBV24-1 and TRBJ2-1; D unresolved. The V end lost 12 bases, the J end lost 9 bases, and 14 bases lay between the germline ends. CDR3 length: 11 residues. Per germline, CDR1 KGHDR and CDR2 SFDVKD. The CDR3 protein is CAVSSDGEQFF. The DNA of the CDR3 is TGTGCCGTAAGTTCGGATGGTGAGCAGTTCTTC.

There are many counts of this clonotype. The chain employs TRBV11-2 and TRBJ2-2; 7 positions agree with TRBD2. Germline CDR1 is SGHAT and CDR2 is FQNNGV. Unmatched junction bases numbered 4, after V lost 5 bases and J lost 1 base. The CDR3 is made up of 15 amino acids. CDR3 coding DNA: TGTGCCAGCAGCCCCAGGACTAGGAACACCGGGGAGCTGTTTTTT. Translation: CASSPRTRNTGELFF.

This clonotype was picked up many times. This chain connects TRBV10-3 to TRBJ2-1; 9 nucleotides line up with TRBD2. Germline V lookup: CDR1 ENHRY, CDR2 SYGVKD. V gave up 4 bases and J gave up 8 bases; unmatched junction bases: 12. The CDR3 loop spans 16 amino acids. The CDR3 is CAISGNTGTSIDEQFF. CDR3 bases: TGTGCCATCAGTGGTAACACCGGGACTAGCATCGATGAGCAGTTCTTC.

This clonotype was detected once. This chain uses TRBV6-1 with TRBJ2-2, with 9 nucleotides matching TRBD2. The germline V gene has CDR1 MNHNS and CDR2 SASEGT. The CDR3 has 17 residues. With V trimmed by 6 bases and J by 5 bases, 13 bases remained unmatched. CDR3 region: CASSFSGSSLRTGELFF. The CDR3 DNA reads as TGTGCCAGCAGCTTTAGCGGGAGCTCCCTCCGGACCGGGGAGCTGTTTTTT.

J is TRBJ2-1 and V is TRBV5-1, with D tentatively TRBD1 or TRBD2 (5 bases each). CDR3 size: 18 residues. Germline CDR1 and CDR2: SGHRS and YFSETQ. V lost 0 bases, J lost 6 bases, and 22 bases lay in between. CDR3 amino acids: CASSLALYGTQRGNEQFF. In DNA, the CDR3 is TGCGCCAGCAGCTTGGCCTTGTATGGGACCCAACGTGGCAATGAGCAGTTCTTC.

This clonotype appeared many times. The chain carries TRBV3-1 and TRBJ1-1; weak D call: TRBD1 (6 bases). Per germline, CDR1 LGHDT and CDR2 YNNKEL (reference sequence). The V gene lost 4 bases and the J gene lost 0 bases, with 15 bases spanning the gap. The CDR3 is 16 residues long. CDR3 amino acids: CASSLRGAEMNTEAFF. DNA of the CDR3: TGTGCCAGCAGCCTCAGGGGCGCTGAAATGAACACTGAAGCTTTCTTT.

This clonotype was recorded only once. The chain couples TRBV15 to TRBJ2-1; D ambiguous. CDR1 is LNHNV, CDR2 YYDKDF, per germline (reference sequence). With 3 bases removed from V and 5 bases from J, the gap between germline ends came to 8 bases. The CDR3 is 13 residues long. For the CDR3, the DNA is TGTGCCACCAGCAGCAACATTGACAATGAGCAGTTCTTC. It specifies CATSSNIDNEQFF.

This chain uses TRBV5-6 with TRBJ1-5, with TRBD1 identical over 9 bases. The J call is uncertain, as TRBJ2-3 better fits the DNA end. The CDR3 extends over 16 amino acids. Looked up from germline, CDR1 is SGHDT and CDR2 is YYEEEE. As DNA, the CDR3 is TGTGCCAGCAGTTCGGACAGGGGTTCGATAGGTCAGCCCCAGTATTTT. Translated: CASSSDRGSIGQPQYF.

This clonotype appeared a few times. The chain recombines TRBV20-1 with TRBJ2-5; D unclear. CDR1 and CDR2 from the germline V gene are DFQATT and SNEGSKA (reference sequence). The CDR3 spans 15 residues. The V end was cut by 0 bases, the J end by 5 bases, with 16 bases between. The CDR3 DNA sequence: TGCAGTGCTAGAGATTACGTTCCGGTTGGGGAGACCCAGTACTTC. Its protein product is CSARDYVPVGETQYF.

J is TRBJ2-7 and V is TRBV29-1; D not certain. This CDR3 has 12 residues. From germline, CDR1 is SQVTM and CDR2 ANQGSEA. V lost 3 bases, J lost 3 bases, and 9 bases lay in between. The CDR3 DNA follows: TGCAGCGTTGAGGGGAACGACTACGAGCAGTACTTC. Amino acids: CSVEGNDYEQYF.

V is TRBV10-3 and J is TRBJ2-3; 9 nucleotides match TRBD2. The CDR3 spans 13 residues. Germline V CDR1 and CDR2: ENHRY, SYGVKD. Germline trimming cut 9 bases from V and 3 bases from J; bases unmatched to any gene: 4. CDR3 DNA: TGTGCCATTTTAGCGGGGGTAACAGATACGCAGTATTTT. Its translation is CAILAGVTDTQYF.

This clonotype came up many times. The V gene is TRBV6-5, the J gene TRBJ1-1; possible D gene TRBD1, 5 bases. Trimming cost V 4 bases and J 5 bases, with 17 bases left between them. The CDR3 extends over 15 amino acids. Germline V lookup: CDR1 MNHEY, CDR2 SVGAGI. DNA of the CDR3: TGTGCCAGCAGTTTACGCCAGGGCAAGGCTACTGAAGCTTTCTTT. Translation: CASSLRQGKATEAFF.

The sample holds many counts of this clonotype. This rearrangement joins TRBV5-1 to TRBJ2-7; D not resolved. This CDR3 spans 12 amino acids. Germline V gene sequence: CDR1 SGHRS, CDR2 YFSETQ. V dropped 7 bases and J dropped 6 bases, with 14 bases sitting between them. CDR3 protein: CASSGAPSEQYF. The CDR3, as DNA: TGCGCCAGCTCGGGTGCCCCCTCCGAGCAGTACTTC. The whole variable domain, filled in from reference TRBV5-1 and TRBJ2-7, reads KAGVTQTPRYLIKTRGQQVTLSCSPISGHRSVSWYQQTPGQGLQFLFEYFSETQRNKGNFPGRFSGRQFSNSRSEMNVSTLELGDSALYLCASSGAPSEQYFGPGTRLTVT.

The chain combines TRBV10-3 with TRBJ1-2, with a tentative D call TRBD1 (6 bases). This CDR3 region has 12 residues. The V gene's germline CDR1 is ENHRY and CDR2 SYGVKD. The V end lost 10 bases, the J end lost 2 bases, and 11 bases lay between the germline ends. DNA for the CDR3: TGTGCCAGCGAGACAGGCAACTATGGCTACACCTTC. Translated, it gives CASETGNYGYTF.

This clonotype was seen a single time. J is TRBJ2-3 and V is TRBV6-2 or TRBV6-3; the match to TRBD2 covers 9 bases. With 2 bases clipped from V and 5 bases from J, the junction kept 11 bases outside the gene matches. Germline V lookup: CDR1 MNHEY, CDR2 SVGEGT. This CDR3 contains 17 residues. The CDR3 DNA reads TGTGCCAGCAGTTACACTATTGCGGGAGGGCCGGAAGATACGCAGTATTTT. It is translated as CASSYTIAGGPEDTQYF.

This clonotype has a count of ten or more. The chain recombines TRBV5-1 with TRBJ1-2; TRBD1 aligns across 11 bases. V lost 4 bases, J lost 4 bases, and 9 bases stayed unmatched. The germline V gene encodes CDR1 SGHRS and CDR2 YFSETQ. This CDR3 has 16 amino acids. In DNA form, the CDR3 reads TGCGCCAGCAGCCAGGGACAGGGGGTACAAGGCTATGGCTACACCTTC. It encodes CASSQGQGVQGYGYTF.

This clonotype was observed many times. The genes are TRBV20-1 and TRBJ1-1, with D uncertain. Germline CDR1 reads DFQATT; CDR2 reads SNEGSKA (reference sequence). The CDR3 consists of 11 residues. Trimming pared 3 bases from V and 2 bases from J, leaving 4 bases between. Here the CDR3 DNA reads TGCAGTGCTAGCAGAAACACTGAAGCTTTCTTT. Encoded protein: CSASRNTEAFF.